Described below is a single T cell receptor (beta chain) sequence and its context. Its antigen is as yet unknown. The sample is drawn from a study of T cells in Graves' hyperthyroidism and ophthalmopathy. Notes on the study in general: The model identified upcoming ophthalmopathy a median roughly 6 months ahead of onset.

Amplified regions were TCR beta CDR3 sequences from RNA transcripts. Primed by the HTBI set, a first-round RT-PCR was run on the TCR CDR3. Via MiXCR, TCRdb re-called the multiplex PCR reads, giving one row per CDR3 protein. This table holds hundreds of thousands of distinct CDR3 sequences, approximately 36% found once. Hyperthyroidism of Graves' type that showed no ophthalmopathy progression within 18 months was stable. The V and J ends lost 0 bases and 4 bases respectively, with 10 bases between them. Germline V lookup: CDR1 SGHNT, CDR2 YYREEE (reference sequence). CDR3 size: 14 residues. Sequences were obtained from blood. This receptor was identified in a woman between 40 and 50 years old with Graves' hyperthyroidism. V gene TRBV5-4 combines with J gene TRBJ1-1, with D uncertain. The CDR3 reads CASSLAGRTTEAFF. CDR3 nucleotides: TGTGCCAGCAGCTTGGCGGGTAGAACCACTGAAGCTTTCTTT.